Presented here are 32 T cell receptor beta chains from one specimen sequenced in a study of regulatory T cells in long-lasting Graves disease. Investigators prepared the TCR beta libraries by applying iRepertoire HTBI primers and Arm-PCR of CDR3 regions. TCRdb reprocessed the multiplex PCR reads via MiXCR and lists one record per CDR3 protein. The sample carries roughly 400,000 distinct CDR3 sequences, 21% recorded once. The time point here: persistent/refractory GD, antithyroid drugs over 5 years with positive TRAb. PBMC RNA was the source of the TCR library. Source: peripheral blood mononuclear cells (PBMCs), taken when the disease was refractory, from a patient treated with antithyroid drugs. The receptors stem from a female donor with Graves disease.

The CDR3 DNA is TGTGCCAGCAGCGTAGATGGCAATTCCCCTTATGGCTACACCTTC. Protein product: CASSVDGNSPYGYTF. The V call is TRBV9, the J call TRBJ1-2; D gene unclear. The ends were cut back, 0 bases at V and 5 bases at J, with 14 bases in the middle. The CDR3 consists of 15 residues. From germline, CDR1 is SGDLS and CDR2 YYNGEE.

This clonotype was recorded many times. CDR3 residues: CASSLVLADYEQYF. The CDR3, as DNA: TGTGCCAGCAGCTTAGTGCTAGCGGACTACGAGCAGTACTTC. V and J are TRBV7-8 and TRBJ2-7; the match to TRBD2 covers 7 bases. This CDR3 contains 14 residues. Per the germline V gene, CDR1 is SGHVS and CDR2 is FQNEAQ. J gave up 3 bases and V 1 base, and 3 bases lay outside the gene matches.

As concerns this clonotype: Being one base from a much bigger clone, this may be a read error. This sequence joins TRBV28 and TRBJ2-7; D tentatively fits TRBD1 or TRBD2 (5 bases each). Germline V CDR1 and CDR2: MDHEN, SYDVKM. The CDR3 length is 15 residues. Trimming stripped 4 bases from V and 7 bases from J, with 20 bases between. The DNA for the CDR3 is TGTGCCAGCAGTTCCCCTCGGGACGGCCAACATGAGCAGTACTTC. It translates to CASSSPRDGQHEQYF.

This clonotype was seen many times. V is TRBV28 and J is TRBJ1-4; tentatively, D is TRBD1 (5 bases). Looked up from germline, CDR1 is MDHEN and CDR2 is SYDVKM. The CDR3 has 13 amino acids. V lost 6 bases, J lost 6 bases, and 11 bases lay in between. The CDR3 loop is CASSGTSDEKLFF. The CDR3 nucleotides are TGTGCCAGCAGCGGGACTTCCGATGAAAAACTGTTTTTT.

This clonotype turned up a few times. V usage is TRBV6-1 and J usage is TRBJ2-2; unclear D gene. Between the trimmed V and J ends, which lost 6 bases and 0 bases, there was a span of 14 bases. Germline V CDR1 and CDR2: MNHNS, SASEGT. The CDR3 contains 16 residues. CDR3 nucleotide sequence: TGTGCCAGCAGCCGCGAGGTACTGACGAACACCGGGGAGCTGTTTTTT. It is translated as CASSREVLTNTGELFF.

CDR3 sequence: CASSYKEGDRGQETQYF. The CDR3, as DNA: TGTGCCAGCAGCTACAAAGAGGGGGACAGGGGCCAAGAGACCCAGTACTTC. This chain joins TRBV7-6 and TRBJ2-5; 10 bases align to TRBD1. The CDR3 is 17 residues long. Looked up from germline, CDR1 is SGHVS and CDR2 is FNYEAQ. V gave up 4 bases and J gave up 1 base; unmatched junction bases: 9.

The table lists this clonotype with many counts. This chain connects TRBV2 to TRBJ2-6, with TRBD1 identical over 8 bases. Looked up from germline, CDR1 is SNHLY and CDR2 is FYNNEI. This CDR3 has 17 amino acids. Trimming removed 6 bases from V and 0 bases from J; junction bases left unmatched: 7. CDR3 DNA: TGTGCCAGCAGAGAGGGACAGGCAATCTCTGGGGCCAACGTCCTGACTTTC. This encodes CASREGQAISGANVLTF.

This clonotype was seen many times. The CDR3 reads CASSYGSAGEYTGELFF. Here the CDR3 DNA reads TGTGCCAGCAGTTACGGTTCGGCGGGGGAGTACACCGGGGAGCTGTTTTTT. V usage is TRBV6-5 and J usage is TRBJ2-2; 7 bases align to TRBD2. The CDR3 runs to 17 residues. The ends lost 2 bases at V and 3 bases at J; junction bases unmatched: 9. Germline V gene sequence: CDR1 MNHEY, CDR2 SVGAGI.

The CDR3: CSVVATADSYNEQFF. The CDR3 region has the DNA TGCAGCGTGGTAGCGACGGCCGACTCCTACAATGAGCAGTTCTTC. The chain couples TRBV29-1 to TRBJ2-1; D may be TRBD2 (5 bases). CDR1 SQVTM and CDR2 ANQGSEA come from the germline V gene. The V gene lost 6 bases and the J gene lost 0 bases, with 15 bases spanning the gap. The CDR3 extends over 15 amino acids.

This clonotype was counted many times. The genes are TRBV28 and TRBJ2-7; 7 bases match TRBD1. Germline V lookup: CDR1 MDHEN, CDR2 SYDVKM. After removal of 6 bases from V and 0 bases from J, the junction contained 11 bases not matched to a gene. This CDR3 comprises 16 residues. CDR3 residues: CASSQATGQSSYEQYF. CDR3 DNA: TGTGCCAGCAGCCAAGCGACGGGACAGTCCTCCTACGAGCAGTACTTC.

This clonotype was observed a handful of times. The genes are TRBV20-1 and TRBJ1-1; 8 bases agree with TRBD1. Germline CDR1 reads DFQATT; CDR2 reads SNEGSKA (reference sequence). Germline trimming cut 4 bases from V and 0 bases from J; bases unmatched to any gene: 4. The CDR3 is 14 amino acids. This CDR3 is CSATQGAMNTEAFF. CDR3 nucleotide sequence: TGCAGTGCTACCCAGGGGGCCATGAACACTGAAGCTTTCTTT.

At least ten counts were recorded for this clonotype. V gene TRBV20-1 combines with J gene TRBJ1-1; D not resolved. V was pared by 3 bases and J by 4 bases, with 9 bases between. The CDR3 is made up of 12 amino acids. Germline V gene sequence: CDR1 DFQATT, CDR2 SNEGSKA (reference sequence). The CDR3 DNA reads TGCAGTGCTAGGCCCTCGGGCACTGAAGCTTTCTTT. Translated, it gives CSARPSGTEAFF.

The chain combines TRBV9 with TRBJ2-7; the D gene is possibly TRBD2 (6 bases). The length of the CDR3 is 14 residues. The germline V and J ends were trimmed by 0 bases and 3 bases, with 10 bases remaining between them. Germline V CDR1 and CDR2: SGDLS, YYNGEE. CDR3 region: CASSVVRGFYEQYF. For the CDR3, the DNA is TGTGCCAGCAGCGTAGTCCGGGGGTTCTACGAGCAGTACTTC.

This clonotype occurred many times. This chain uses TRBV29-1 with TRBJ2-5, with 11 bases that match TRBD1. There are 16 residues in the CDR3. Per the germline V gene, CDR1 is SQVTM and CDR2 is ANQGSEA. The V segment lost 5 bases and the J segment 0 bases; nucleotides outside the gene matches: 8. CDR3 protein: CSVSRGDRGYQETQYF. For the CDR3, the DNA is TGCAGCGTTTCTCGTGGGGACAGGGGGTACCAAGAGACCCAGTACTTC.

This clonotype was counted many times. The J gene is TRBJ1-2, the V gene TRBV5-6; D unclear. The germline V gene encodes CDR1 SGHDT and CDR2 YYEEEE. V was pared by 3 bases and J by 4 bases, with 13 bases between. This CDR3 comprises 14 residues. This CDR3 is CASSSPLSLYGYTF. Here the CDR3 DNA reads TGTGCCAGCAGCTCGCCCCTTAGCCTCTATGGCTACACCTTC.

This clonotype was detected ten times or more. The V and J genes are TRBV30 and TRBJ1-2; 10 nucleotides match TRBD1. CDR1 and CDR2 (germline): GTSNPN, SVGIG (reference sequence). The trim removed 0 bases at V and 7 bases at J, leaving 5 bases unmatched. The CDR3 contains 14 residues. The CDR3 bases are TGTGCCTGGAGTGTAATGGGGACAGGGGTTGGCTACACCTTC. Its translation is CAWSVMGTGVGYTF.

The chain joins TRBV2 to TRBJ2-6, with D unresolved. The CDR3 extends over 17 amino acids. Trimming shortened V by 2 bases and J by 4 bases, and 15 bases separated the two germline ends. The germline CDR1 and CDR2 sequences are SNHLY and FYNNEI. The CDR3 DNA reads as TGTGCCAGCAGTGAACGGTCAGTAAGCCCCGGGGCCAACGTCCTGACTTTC. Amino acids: CASSERSVSPGANVLTF.

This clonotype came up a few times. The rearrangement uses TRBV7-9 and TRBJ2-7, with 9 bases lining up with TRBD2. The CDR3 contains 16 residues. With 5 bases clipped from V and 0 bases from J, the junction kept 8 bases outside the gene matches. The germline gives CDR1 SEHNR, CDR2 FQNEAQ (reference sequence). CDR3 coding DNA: TGTGCCAGCAGCCAACGGGCGGGAGGGATCTCCTACGAGCAGTACTTC. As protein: CASSQRAGGISYEQYF.

Written as DNA, the CDR3 is TGTGCCTGGAGTATCAAGTGGGATAGCAATCAGCCCCAGCATTTT. Protein sequence: CAWSIKWDSNQPQHF. This sequence joins TRBV30 and TRBJ1-5, with no clear D. Germline assignment: CDR1 GTSNPN and CDR2 SVGIG (reference sequence). V was trimmed by 2 bases and J by 0 bases, leaving 11 bases between them. This CDR3 has 15 residues. The full variable domain, rest sourced from reference TRBV30 and TRBJ1-5, is SQTIHQWPATLVQPVGSPLSLECTVEGTSNPNLYWYRQAAGRGLQLLFYSVGIGQISSEVPQNLSASRPQDRQFILSSKKLLLSDSGFYLCAWSIKWDSNQPQHFGDGTRLSIL.

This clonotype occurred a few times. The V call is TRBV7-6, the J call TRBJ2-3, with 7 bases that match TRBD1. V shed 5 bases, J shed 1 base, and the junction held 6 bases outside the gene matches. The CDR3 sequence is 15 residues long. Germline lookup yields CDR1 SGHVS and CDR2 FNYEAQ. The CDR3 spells CASSQNRGGTDTQYF. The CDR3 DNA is TGTGCCAGCAGCCAGAACAGGGGAGGCACAGATACGCAGTATTTT.

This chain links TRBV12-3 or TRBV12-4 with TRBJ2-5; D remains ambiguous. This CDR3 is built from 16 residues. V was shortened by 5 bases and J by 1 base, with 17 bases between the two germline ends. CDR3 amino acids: CASSPLGRNLQETQYF. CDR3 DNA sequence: TGTGCCAGCAGTCCCTTAGGGCGTAATCTCCAAGAGACCCAGTACTTC.

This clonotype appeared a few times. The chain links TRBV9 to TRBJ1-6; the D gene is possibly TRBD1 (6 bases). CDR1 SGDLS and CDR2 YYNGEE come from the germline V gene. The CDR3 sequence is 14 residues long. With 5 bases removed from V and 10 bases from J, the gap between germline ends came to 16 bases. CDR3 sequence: CASSSGEGGSPLHF. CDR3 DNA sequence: TGTGCCAGCAGTTCAGGGGAGGGTGGGTCACCCCTCCACTTT.

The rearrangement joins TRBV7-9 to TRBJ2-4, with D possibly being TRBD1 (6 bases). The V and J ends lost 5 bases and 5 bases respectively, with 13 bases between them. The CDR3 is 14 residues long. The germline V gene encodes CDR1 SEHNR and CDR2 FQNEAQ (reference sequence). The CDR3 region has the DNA TGTGCCAGCAGCCCCCGGACAGAGGAAAACATTCAGTACTTC. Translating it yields CASSPRTEENIQYF.

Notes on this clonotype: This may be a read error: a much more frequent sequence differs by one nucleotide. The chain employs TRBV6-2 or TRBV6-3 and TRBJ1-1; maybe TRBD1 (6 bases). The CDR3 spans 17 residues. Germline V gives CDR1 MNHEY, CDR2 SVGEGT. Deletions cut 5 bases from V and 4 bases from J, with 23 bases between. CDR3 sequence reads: CASSELLGQRWGTEAFF. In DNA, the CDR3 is TGTGCCAGCAGTGAACTATTAGGACAGAGGTGGGGCACTGAAGCTTTCTTT.

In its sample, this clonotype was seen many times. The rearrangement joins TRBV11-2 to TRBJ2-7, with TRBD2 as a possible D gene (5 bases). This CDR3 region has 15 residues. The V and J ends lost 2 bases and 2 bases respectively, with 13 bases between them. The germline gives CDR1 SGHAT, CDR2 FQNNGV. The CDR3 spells CASSLQGRTTYEQYF. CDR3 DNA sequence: TGTGCCAGCAGCTTACAAGGGAGAACAACCTACGAGCAGTACTTC.

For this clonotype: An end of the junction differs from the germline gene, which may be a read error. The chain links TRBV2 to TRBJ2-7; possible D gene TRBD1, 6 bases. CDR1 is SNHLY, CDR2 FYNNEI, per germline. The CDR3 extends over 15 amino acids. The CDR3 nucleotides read TGTGTCAGCAGTGAAGAACAGGGTGGGACCTACGGGCAGTACTTC. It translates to CVSSEEQGGTYGQYF.

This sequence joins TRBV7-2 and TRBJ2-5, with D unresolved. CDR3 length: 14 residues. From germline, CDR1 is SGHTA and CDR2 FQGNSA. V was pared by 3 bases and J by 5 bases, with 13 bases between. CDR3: CASSFPSSEETQYF. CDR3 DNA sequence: TGTGCCAGCAGCTTTCCTAGTAGTGAGGAGACCCAGTACTTC.

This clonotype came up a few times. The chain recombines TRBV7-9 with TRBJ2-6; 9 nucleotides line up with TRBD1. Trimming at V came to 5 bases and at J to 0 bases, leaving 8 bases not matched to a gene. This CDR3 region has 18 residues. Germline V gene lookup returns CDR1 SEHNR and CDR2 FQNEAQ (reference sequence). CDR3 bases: TGTGCCAGCAGCCCCCGACAGGGGGAGCACTCTGGGGCCAACGTCCTGACTTTC. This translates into CASSPRQGEHSGANVLTF.

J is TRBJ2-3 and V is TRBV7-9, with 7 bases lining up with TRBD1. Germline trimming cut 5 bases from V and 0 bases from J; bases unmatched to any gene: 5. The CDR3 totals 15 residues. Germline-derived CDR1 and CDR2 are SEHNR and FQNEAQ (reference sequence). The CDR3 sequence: CASSTGTASTDTQYF. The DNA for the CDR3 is TGTGCCAGCAGCACGGGGACAGCTAGCACAGATACGCAGTATTTT. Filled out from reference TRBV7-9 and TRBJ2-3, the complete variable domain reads DTGVSQNPRHKITKRGQNVTFRCDPISEHNRLYWYRQTLGQGPEFLTYFQNEAQLEKSRLLSDRFSAERPKGSFSTLEIQRTEQGDSAMYLCASSTGTASTDTQYFGPGTRLTVL.

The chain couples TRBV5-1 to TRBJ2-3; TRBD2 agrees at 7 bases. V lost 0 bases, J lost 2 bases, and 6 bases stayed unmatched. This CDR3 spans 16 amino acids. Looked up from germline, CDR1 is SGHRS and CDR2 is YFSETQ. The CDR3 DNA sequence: TGCGCCAGCAGCTTGGGGGCTAGCGGAGACACAGATACGCAGTATTTT. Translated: CASSLGASGDTDTQYF.

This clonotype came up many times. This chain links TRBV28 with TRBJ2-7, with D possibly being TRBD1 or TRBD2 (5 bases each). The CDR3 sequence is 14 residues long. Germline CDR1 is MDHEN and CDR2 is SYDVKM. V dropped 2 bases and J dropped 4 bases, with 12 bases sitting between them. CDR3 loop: CASSLPGRRYEQYF. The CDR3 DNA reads TGTGCCAGCAGTTTACCGGGACGGAGATACGAGCAGTACTTC. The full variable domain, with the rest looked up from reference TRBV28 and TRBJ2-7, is DVKVTQSSRYLVKRTGEKVFLECVQDMDHENMFWYRQDPGLGLRLIYFSYDVKMKEKGDIPEGYSVSREKKERFSLILESASTNQTSMYLCASSLPGRRYEQYFGPGTRLTVT.

The CDR3 protein is CASGPIRTDNEKLFF. The CDR3 DNA reads as TGTGCCAGCGGACCGATCCGGACGGATAATGAAAAACTGTTTTTT. The V and J genes are TRBV19 and TRBJ1-4; no clear D gene. Trimming shortened V by 9 bases and J by 4 bases, and 18 bases separated the two germline ends. The CDR3 has 15 amino acids. Germline-derived CDR1 and CDR2 are LNHDA and SQIVND (reference sequence).